These 21 T cell receptor beta chains originate from one sample sequenced in a study of OX40 agonist ivuxolimab in advanced cancers. TCRdb's table, derived via immunoSEQ multiplex PCR, lists solely in-frame clones and lacks some. Of under 90,000 clones in the sample, roughly 90% were seen once. Sequences were derived from CD4+ or CD8+ T cells sorted from blood, sampled in a trial of the OX40 agonist ivuxolimab. These receptors came from an adult with an advanced solid tumor such as melanoma, head and neck, liver or kidney cancer.

The rearrangement joins TRBV6-5 to TRBJ2-5; D could derive from TRBD1 or TRBD2 (5 bases each). CDR1 MNHEY and CDR2 SVGAGI come from the germline V gene. The germline V and J ends were trimmed by 6 bases and 5 bases, with 16 bases remaining between them. The CDR3 consists of 14 residues. The DNA of the CDR3 is TGTGCCAGCAGCCCGGGGTGGGGCGGCGAGACCCAGTACTTC. It translates to CASSPGWGGETQYF.

The rearrangement uses TRBV5-4 and TRBJ2-3; 7 bases are a match to TRBD2. Germline CDR1 is SGHNT and CDR2 is YYREEE (reference sequence). V shed 3 bases and J 2 bases; nucleotides not matched to a gene: 9. CDR3 length: 16 amino acids. The CDR3 protein is CASSSPPSGITDTQYF. The CDR3, as DNA: TGTGCCAGCAGCTCCCCTCCTAGCGGAATCACAGATACGCAGTATTTT.

The rearrangement uses TRBV6-1 and TRBJ2-6; 7 bases are a match to TRBD2. Germline V gene lookup returns CDR1 MNHNS and CDR2 SASEGT. The CDR3 extends over 12 amino acids. The trim removed 11 bases at V and 2 bases at J, leaving 0 bases unmatched. The CDR3 bases are TGTGCCGGGGGGGCTGGGGCCAACGTCCTGACTTTC. It codes for CAGGAGANVLTF.

This sequence joins TRBV29-1 and TRBJ2-7; 8 bases line up with TRBD1. Unmatched junction bases numbered 6, after V lost 3 bases and J lost 5 bases. This CDR3 is 13 amino acids long. Germline V CDR1 and CDR2: SQVTM, ANQGSEA. CDR3 in amino acids: CSVEAGGPHEQYF. The CDR3 coding sequence is TGCAGCGTTGAGGCAGGGGGCCCCCACGAGCAGTACTTC.

J is TRBJ2-5 and V is TRBV30, with 9 bases that match TRBD1. V shed 2 bases and J 8 bases; nucleotides not matched to a gene: 9. The CDR3 is made up of 14 amino acids. Germline lookup yields CDR1 GTSNPN and CDR2 SVGIG (reference sequence). The chain's CDR3 is CAWSPPGQGPTQYF. The CDR3 nucleotides are TGTGCCTGGAGTCCACCGGGACAGGGTCCCACCCAGTACTTC.

This clone was picked up one time. The chain employs TRBV5-1 and TRBJ2-2, with D perhaps assigned TRBD1 or TRBD2 (5 bases each). Trimming removed 2 bases at V and 3 bases at J, with 11 bases between. Germline V gene data show CDR1 as SGHRS and CDR2 as YFSETQ. The CDR3 runs 15 residues. The CDR3 DNA is TGCGCCAGCAGCTTTTCGGGGCTGGACACCGGGGAGCTGTTTTTT. It codes for CASSFSGLDTGELFF.

The chain couples TRBV29-1 to TRBJ2-7; 13 positions match TRBD2. Germline V gives CDR1 SQVTM, CDR2 ANQGSEA. There are 22 residues in the CDR3. The ends lost 5 bases at V and 0 bases at J; junction bases unmatched: 25. The chain's CDR3 is CSVRGGDTGLAGANPNSYEQYF. CDR3 nucleotide sequence: TGCAGCGTTCGGGGGGGGGACACAGGACTAGCGGGAGCAAACCCAAACTCCTACGAGCAGTACTTC.

The gene calls are TRBV15 and TRBJ1-2; D uncertain. V lost 2 bases to trimming and J lost 3 bases, with 10 bases between them. CDR3 length: 14 residues. Per germline, CDR1 LNHNV and CDR2 YYDKDF (reference sequence). CDR3 sequence (DNA): TGTGCCACCAGCAGACTTGTGGGCGACTATGGCTACACCTTC. Translated: CATSRLVGDYGYTF.

V usage is TRBV5-4 and J usage is TRBJ2-7; 7 nucleotides agree with TRBD2. The CDR3 covers 16 residues. CDR1 and CDR2 from the germline V gene are SGHNT and YYREEE (reference sequence). Unmatched junction bases numbered 6, after V lost 0 bases and J lost 0 bases. The CDR3 protein is CASSLGPLAASYEQYF. For the CDR3, the DNA is TGTGCCAGCAGCTTGGGCCCCCTAGCGGCCTCCTACGAGCAGTACTTC.

The rearrangement joins TRBV5-1 to TRBJ2-5, with D uncertain. Germline V CDR1 and CDR2: SGHRS, YFSETQ. V lost 3 bases to trimming and J lost 1 base, with 16 bases between them. This CDR3 region has 16 residues. CDR3 coding DNA: TGCGCCAGCAGCTCGAACCGCGAAGGGTTCCAAGAGACCCAGTACTTC. Amino acid sequence: CASSSNREGFQETQYF.

J is TRBJ2-5 and V is TRBV5-1; TRBD2 agrees at 7 bases. Trimming removed 2 bases from V and 1 base from J; junction bases left unmatched: 2. The CDR3 runs to 14 residues. Germline V gives CDR1 SGHRS, CDR2 YFSETQ. DNA for the CDR3: TGCGCCAGCAGCTTAGCGGGGCCCCAAGAGACCCAGTACTTC. Translated, it gives CASSLAGPQETQYF.

The V call is TRBV29-1, the J call TRBJ1-2; possibly TRBD1 for D (6 bases). Trimming shortened V by 0 bases and J by 8 bases, and 19 bases separated the two germline ends. There are 15 residues in the CDR3. CDR1 and CDR2 (germline): SQVTM, ANQGSEA. The CDR3 protein is CSVEDLPGGGLGYTF. CDR3 sequence (DNA): TGCAGCGTTGAAGATCTTCCCGGGGGCGGACTGGGCTACACCTTC.

The gene calls are TRBV16 and TRBJ1-1; D is uncertain. The CDR3 contains 14 residues. In germline, CDR1 is KGHSY, CDR2 FQNENV. With 0 bases removed from V and 5 bases from J, the gap between germline ends came to 10 bases. The CDR3 loop reads CASSQSSGLTEAFF. The CDR3 DNA sequence: TGTGCCAGCAGCCAATCATCTGGTCTGACTGAAGCTTTCTTT.

CDR3 sequence: CASSQLAGGTDTQYF. CDR3 in DNA: TGTGCCAGCAGCCAACTAGCGGGGGGCACAGATACGCAGTATTTT. The rearrangement links TRBV21-1 to TRBJ2-3; TRBD2, as called in the table, went unchecked against the DNA. TRBV21-1 has pseudogene status. The CDR3 runs 15 residues.

This chain uses TRBV28 with TRBJ2-5; TRBD2 aligns across 10 bases. The CDR3 covers 15 residues. Germline CDR1 is MDHEN and CDR2 is SYDVKM. The junction had 6 bases not matched to a gene; V was cut back by 6 bases and J by 2 bases. For the CDR3, the DNA is TGTGCCAGCAGCCCTGGGACTAGCGAACAAGAGACCCAGTACTTC. The encoded protein is CASSPGTSEQETQYF.

The chain recombines TRBV9 with TRBJ1-3; D ambiguous. V was cut by 4 bases and J by 6 bases, with 17 bases left in between. The CDR3 has 15 residues. Germline assignment: CDR1 SGDLS and CDR2 YYNGEE. The CDR3 region has the DNA TGTGCCAGCAGCCCCCACGGTCATGGGGAAAACACCATATATTTT. This translates into CASSPHGHGENTIYF.

The rearrangement links TRBV7-9 to TRBJ2-1, with D tentatively TRBD1 (5 bases). The CDR3 is made up of 14 amino acids. With 7 bases removed from V and 5 bases from J, the gap between germline ends came to 15 bases. The germline V gene has CDR1 SEHNR and CDR2 FQNEAQ (reference sequence). The CDR3 DNA reads TGTGCCAGCAACCAATGGCAGGGCCACAATGAGCAGTTCTTC. Its translation is CASNQWQGHNEQFF.

The rearrangement links TRBV28 to TRBJ1-2; TRBD1 might be the D (5 bases). V was clipped by 5 bases and J by 1 base, with 17 bases between them. There are 16 residues in the CDR3. Germline-derived CDR1 and CDR2 are MDHEN and SYDVKM. CDR3 sequence (DNA): TGTGCCAGCAGTCCGCATGGGGCGCAGTTTAACTATGGCTACACCTTC. Translating it yields CASSPHGAQFNYGYTF.

The chain links TRBV28 to TRBJ2-1; D is perhaps TRBD2 (6 bases). CDR1 is MDHEN, CDR2 SYDVKM, per germline. The CDR3 runs 15 residues. V was shortened by 5 bases and J by 6 bases, with 17 bases between the two germline ends. The chain's CDR3 is CASSAPGGMGNEQFF. The CDR3, as DNA: TGTGCCAGCAGTGCCCCCGGCGGGATGGGCAATGAGCAGTTCTTC.

The chain employs TRBV6-5 and TRBJ2-2; D is unresolved. The germline V gene encodes CDR1 MNHEY and CDR2 SVGAGI. V lost 1 base and J 6 bases, leaving 3 bases between the germline ends. The CDR3 covers 12 residues. DNA of the CDR3: TGTGCCAGCAGTTACTTGGCCGGGGAGCTGTTTTTT. It translates to CASSYLAGELFF.

The J gene is TRBJ1-2, the V gene TRBV5-1; D gene unclear. With 1 base removed from V and 3 bases from J, the gap between germline ends came to 10 bases. The germline CDR1 and CDR2 sequences are SGHRS and YFSETQ. The CDR3 covers 14 residues. The DNA of the CDR3 is TGCGCCAGCAGCTTGTATACCGCCGACTATGGCTACACCTTC. Translating gives CASSLYTADYGYTF.